This T cell receptor beta chain originates from a study of T-cell memory formation after mild COVID-19. Trimming took off 0 bases at V and 1 base at J, with 5 bases between the two ends. CDR1 SGDLS and CDR2 YYNGEE come from the germline V gene. The CDR3 is 14 amino acids. TCRdb used MiXCR to reprocess the 5' RACE reads, holding one entry per CDR3 protein. The data contain under 110,000 distinct CDR3 sequences, around 12% of them singletons. Sequencing input: PBMCs or a T cell subset sorted from them (not recorded which). The TCR sequence derives from an adult woman who had mild COVID-19 (a few samples of this study predate the infection). Cell type and time point are not known. The chain employs TRBV9 and TRBJ2-4; D unclear. For the CDR3, the DNA is TGTGCCAGCAGCGTAGGACTGGCCAAAAACATTCAGTACTTC. This translates into CASSVGLAKNIQYF.